This TCR beta chain is from a study of blood T cell repertoires in COVID-19. For the study at large: Acute-phase and convalescent COVID-19 samples originated in the United States, Italy and Spain.

The germline V and J ends were trimmed by 0 bases and 3 bases, with 13 bases remaining between them. The CDR3 runs to 15 residues. CDR1 SGHRS and CDR2 YFSETQ come from the germline V gene. Per the study methods: It was from reference gene primer amplification that nucleated cell counts were estimated. This table comes from immunoSEQ multiplex PCR, and its TCRdb copy is limited to in-frame clones, with some not included. V and J calls and clone size follow that table, whereas D and trimming were derived from the DNA. This table has roughly 65,000 clones, about 84% appearing once. The source material was peripheral blood. The chain combines TRBV5-1 with TRBJ2-7; a weak D match, TRBD1 (5 bases). The origin of this receptor is a human donor in a cohort sampled during active COVID-19. The DNA for the CDR3 is TGCGCCAGCAGCTTGGGTGGGATTGACAGCTACGAGCAGTACTTC. It encodes CASSLGGIDSYEQYF.